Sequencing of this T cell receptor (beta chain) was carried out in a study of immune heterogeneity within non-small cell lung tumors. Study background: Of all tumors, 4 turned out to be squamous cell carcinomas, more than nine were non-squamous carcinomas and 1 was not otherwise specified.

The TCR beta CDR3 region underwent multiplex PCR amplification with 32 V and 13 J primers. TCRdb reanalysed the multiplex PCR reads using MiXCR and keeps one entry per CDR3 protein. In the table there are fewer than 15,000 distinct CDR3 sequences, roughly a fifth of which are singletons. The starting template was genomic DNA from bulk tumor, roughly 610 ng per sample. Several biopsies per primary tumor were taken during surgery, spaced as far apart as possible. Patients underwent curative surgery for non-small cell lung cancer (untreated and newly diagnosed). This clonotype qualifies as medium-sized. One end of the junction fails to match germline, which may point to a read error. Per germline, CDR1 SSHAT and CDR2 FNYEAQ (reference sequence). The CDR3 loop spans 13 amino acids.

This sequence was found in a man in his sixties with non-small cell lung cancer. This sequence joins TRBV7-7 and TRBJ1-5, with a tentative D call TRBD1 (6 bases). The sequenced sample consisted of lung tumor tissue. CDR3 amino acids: CASSLVRGQPQHF. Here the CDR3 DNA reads TGTGCTAGCAGCTTAGTCAGGGGTCAGCCCCAGCATTTT. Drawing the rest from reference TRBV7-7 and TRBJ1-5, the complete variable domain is GAGVSQSPRYKVTKRGQDVTLRCDPISSHATLYWYQQALGQGPEFLTYFNYEAQPDKSGLPSDRFSAERPEGSISTLTIQRTEQRDSAMYRCASSLVRGQPQHFGDGTRLSIL.